The entry below gives a single TCR beta chain sequence along with its context. This specimen comes from a study of blood T cell repertoires in COVID-19. Per the original data handling: Amplification with reference gene primers provided the estimates of nucleated cell counts. Sequencing used immunoSEQ multiplex PCR; TCRdb keeps in-frame clones, though not all of them. The D gene and trimming were derived from the DNA, and the V and J assignments and clone size from that table. The data contain just over 90,000 clones, 70% to 80% of them singletons. The CDR3 contains 13 residues. The V and J ends lost 3 bases and 8 bases respectively, with 13 bases between them. Germline V lookup: CDR1 MDHEN, CDR2 SYDVKM.

The sequenced sample was peripheral blood. The rearrangement links TRBV28 to TRBJ1-2; D remains ambiguous. The clonotype originates from a human donor in a cohort sampled during active COVID-19. DNA of the CDR3: TGTGCCAGCAGTTTTGACCCCCGGCGGGGCTACACCTTC. Its protein product is CASSFDPRRGYTF.